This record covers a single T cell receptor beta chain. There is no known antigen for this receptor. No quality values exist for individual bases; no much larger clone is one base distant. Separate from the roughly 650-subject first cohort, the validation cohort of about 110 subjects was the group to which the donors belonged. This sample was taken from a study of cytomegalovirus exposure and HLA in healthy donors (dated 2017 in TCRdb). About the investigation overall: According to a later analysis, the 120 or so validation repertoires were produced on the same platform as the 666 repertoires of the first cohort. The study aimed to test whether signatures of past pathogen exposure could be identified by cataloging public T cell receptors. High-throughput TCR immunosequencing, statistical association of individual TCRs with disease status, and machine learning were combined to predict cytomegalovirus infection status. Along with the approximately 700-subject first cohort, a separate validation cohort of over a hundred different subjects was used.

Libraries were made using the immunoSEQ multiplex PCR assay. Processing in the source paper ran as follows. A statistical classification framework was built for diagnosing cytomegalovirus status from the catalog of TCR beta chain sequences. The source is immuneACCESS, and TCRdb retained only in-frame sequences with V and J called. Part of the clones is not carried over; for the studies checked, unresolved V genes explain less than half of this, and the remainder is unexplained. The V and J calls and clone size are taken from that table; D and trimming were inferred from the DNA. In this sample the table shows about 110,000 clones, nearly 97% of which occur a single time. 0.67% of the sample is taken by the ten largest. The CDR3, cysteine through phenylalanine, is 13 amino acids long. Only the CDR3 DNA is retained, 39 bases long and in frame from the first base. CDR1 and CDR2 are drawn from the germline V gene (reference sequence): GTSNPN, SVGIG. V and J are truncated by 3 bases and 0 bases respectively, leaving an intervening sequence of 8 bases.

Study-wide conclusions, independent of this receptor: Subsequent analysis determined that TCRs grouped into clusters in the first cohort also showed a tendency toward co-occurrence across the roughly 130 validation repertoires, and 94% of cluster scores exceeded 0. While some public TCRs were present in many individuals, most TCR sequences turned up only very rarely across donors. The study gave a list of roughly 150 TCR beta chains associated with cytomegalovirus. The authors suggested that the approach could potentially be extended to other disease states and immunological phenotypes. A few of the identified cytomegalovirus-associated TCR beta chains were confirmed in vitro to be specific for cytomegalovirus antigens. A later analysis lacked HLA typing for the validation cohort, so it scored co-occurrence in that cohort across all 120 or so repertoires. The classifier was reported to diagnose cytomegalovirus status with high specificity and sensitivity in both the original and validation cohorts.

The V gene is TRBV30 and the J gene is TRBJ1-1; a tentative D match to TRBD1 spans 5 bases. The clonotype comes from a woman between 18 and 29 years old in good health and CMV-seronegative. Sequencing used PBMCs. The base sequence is TGTGCCTGGAGCCCAGGGATGAACACTGAAGCTTTCTTT. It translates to CAWSPGMNTEAFF. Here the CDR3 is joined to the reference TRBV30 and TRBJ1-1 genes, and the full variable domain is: SQTIHQWPATLVQPVGSPLSLECTVEGTSNPNLYWYRQAAGRGLQLLFYSVGIGQISSEVPQNLSASRPQDRQFILSSKKLLLSDSGFYLCAWSPGMNTEAFFGQGTRLTVV.